The present TCR beta chain was sequenced within a study of beta chain features in type 1 diabetes listed by TCRdb under 2018. As for the study more broadly: No differences in mean age, gender distribution, total cell number or subset yield were found between patients and healthy donors. Regulatory and stem cell-like memory subsets were obtained from only 8 patients and about 8 healthy donors, while naive and central memory subsets were obtained from all 30 or so donors. A total of about 100 million sorted cells were examined across all samples, and RNA yield correlated strongly with the number of cells per subset. The study compared TCRB repertoires of sorted circulating CD4+ T cell subsets between recently diagnosed type 1 diabetes patients and matched healthy donors.

As concerns this clone: No antigen is known for it. Base-call qualities are not available, and no considerably larger clone is one nucleotide away.

Paper-wide results and their limitations: At VDJ recombination sites, type 1 diabetes patients had fewer insertions and more deleted nucleotides, which implies abnormalities in thymic rearrangement. A moderate but significant shortening of TCRB CDR3 length was observed in type 1 diabetes patients in all four CD4+ subsets. Because cDNA was sequenced instead of genomic DNA, activated cells with high expression could be over-represented, although the groups did not differ in activation or CD3 levels. Shorter templates might have been favored by PCR, but patient and control samples were amplified and corrected together, so both groups would have been affected equally by any skew. Only small numbers of individuals were included in the HLA sub-analyses, which left unresolved whether HLA type had any influence on TCRB rearrangement. The naive, central memory and regulatory TCRB repertoires appeared to resemble one another more closely among patients than among healthy donors.

Each donor gave one peripheral blood draw, averaging approximately 0.11 L, which was collected into heparinised tubes. Naive, central memory, regulatory and stem cell-like memory CD4+ T cells were sorted on a BD FACSAria II using a panel including CD45RO, CCR7, CD25, CD127, CD95 and CD27. Purity was above 95% for every sorted population. PBMCs were isolated immediately by Lymphoprep density gradient centrifugation and stained directly without culture. Samples were stained and sorted in pairs, with one healthy donor and one patient per experiment, so that batch effects were minimized. The entire amount of isolated RNA was reverse transcribed using the High Capacity cDNA Reverse Transcription Kit, so the sequenced TCRB transcripts were expressed ones. Naive, central memory and regulatory T cell samples underwent deep immunoSEQ sequencing, averaging around 3.9 million total reads per sample. Sorted cells were lysed in RLT buffer, and RNA was extracted using DNase-treated RNeasy Micro or Mini kits according to cell number. Each cell subset was processed on its own to prevent cross-contamination, while patient and healthy donor samples were processed together. The immunoSEQ multiplex PCR was used to amplify TCRB sequences from cDNA, generating 87-bp fragments that spanned the CDR3 region. The amplicons were sequenced using the Illumina HiSeq platform. The source study handled its data this way. Synthetic template baselines were used to correct PCR bias computationally, reads within Hamming distance 2 were collapsed, and singletons that could not be merged were discarded. By aligning reads against IMGT, V, D and J genes, CDR3 length, and insertions or deletions at six rearrangement sites were assigned. Clonotype counts were normalized to sorted cell number within each subset before computing true diversity and Gini coefficients with the tcR R package. Repertoire sharing was quantified using the overlap coefficient calculated on TCRB nucleotide sequences. Out-of-frame TCRB sequences from naive cells were analyzed to stand in for the pre-selection repertoire. TCRdb limited this immuneACCESS table to in-frame rearrangements with V and J called. A share of clones is missing; checked studies link under half to unresolved V genes, and the rest is unexplained. Clone size and the V and J calls come from that table; the DNA yielded D and trimming. The sample yields roughly 330,000 clones; approximately 15% were counted once. The ten top clones hold roughly 0.015% of the sample.

Sequenced input: naive CD4+ T cells from blood. The cell subset or site label here, explained by the study, means: true naive CD4+ T cells. The sequence was collected from a woman between 18 and 29 years old with type 1 diabetes.

The DNA sequence is as follows: TGCGCCAGCAGCCTCCAAGGGCGCCTGGGACTAGCGGGAGCGCCCAACTACGAGCAGTACGTC. The resulting protein is CASSLQGRLGLAGAPNYEQYV. The sequence joins TRBV4-3 to TRBJ2-7; 14 of the junction bases match TRBD2. The cysteine opens and the valine closes a CDR3 of 21 amino acids. Of all the DNA, just the CDR3 is kept, 63 bases in frame from base 1. Reading the germline V gene gives CDR1 LGHNA and CDR2 YSLEER. The junction shows trimming of 4 bases on V and 3 bases on J, and the gene matches do not reach 20 bases of it.